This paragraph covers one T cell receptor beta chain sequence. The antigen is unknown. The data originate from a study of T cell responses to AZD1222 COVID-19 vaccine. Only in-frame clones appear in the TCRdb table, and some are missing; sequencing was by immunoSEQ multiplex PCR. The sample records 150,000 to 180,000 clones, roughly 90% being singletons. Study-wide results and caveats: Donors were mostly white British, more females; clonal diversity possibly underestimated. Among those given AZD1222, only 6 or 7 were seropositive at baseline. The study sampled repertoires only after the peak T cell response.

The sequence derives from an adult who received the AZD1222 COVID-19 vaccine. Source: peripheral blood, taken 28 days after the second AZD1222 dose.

CDR3 DNA: TGCGCCAGCAGCTTGGCCGTCCGCGTGAACACTGAAGCTTTCTTT. Encoded protein: CASSLAVRVNTEAFF. This chain connects TRBV5-1 to TRBJ1-1; D not certain. The germline V and J ends were trimmed by 0 bases and 0 bases, with 9 bases remaining between them. This CDR3 is built from 15 residues. The germline V gene has CDR1 SGHRS and CDR2 YFSETQ.